A single sample is the source of the 19 T cell receptor beta chains below, sequenced in a study of T cells in Graves' hyperthyroidism and ophthalmopathy. Amplified TCR beta CDR3 regions derived from RNA transcripts. Using the HTBI primer set, a first-round RT-PCR was run on the TCR CDR3. Each CDR3 protein is one row after TCRdb ran MiXCR on the multiplex PCR reads. The table has 360,000 or so distinct CDR3 sequences, over 15% seen once; the top ten hold around 4%. The specimen was blood. Every receptor here comes from a woman younger than 30 with Graves' hyperthyroidism.

This clonotype was counted at least ten times. The chain combines TRBV6-2 or TRBV6-3 with TRBJ2-6; D might be TRBD1 or TRBD2, each matching 5 bases. This CDR3 contains 22 residues. V was cut by 0 bases and J by 1 base, with 25 bases left in between. The germline CDR1 and CDR2 sequences are MNHEY and SVGEGT. For the CDR3, the DNA is TGTGCCAGCAGTTACTCGTACCGGGACGCCGCTGGGGCTTTTTCTGGGGCCAACGTCCTGACTTTC. Its translation is CASSYSYRDAAGAFSGANVLTF.

The genes are TRBV30 and TRBJ2-2; 11 bases line up with TRBD1. Germline CDR1 reads GTSNPN; CDR2 reads SVGIG (reference sequence). Germline trimming cut 3 bases from V and 7 bases from J; bases unmatched to any gene: 4. This CDR3 comprises 14 residues. The CDR3 reads CAWSGQGANGELFF. For the CDR3, the DNA is TGTGCCTGGAGCGGACAGGGGGCGAACGGGGAGCTGTTTTTT.

This clonotype was seen many times. The junction departs from germline at one end; a sequencing error may be responsible. The genes are TRBV12-3 or TRBV12-4 and TRBJ1-2, with a possible D match to TRBD1 (5 bases). This CDR3 has 12 amino acids. This CDR3 is CASSNRPYGCTF. DNA of the CDR3: TGTGCCAGCAGTAACAGGCCGTATGGCTGCACCTTC.

Many counts were recorded for this clonotype. The chain combines TRBV12-3 or TRBV12-4 with TRBJ1-2; no firm D call. The CDR3 covers 14 residues. The V end lost 5 bases, the J end lost 0 bases, and 10 bases lay between the germline ends. CDR3 in DNA: TGTGCCAGCAGTGACACACATACTAACTATGGCTACACCTTC. This encodes CASSDTHTNYGYTF.

This clonotype was detected only once. Compared with germline, one end of the junction differs, possibly owing to a read error. V gene TRBV6-5 combines with J gene TRBJ2-5; 9 bases align to TRBD1. This CDR3 comprises 14 residues. The germline CDR1 and CDR2 sequences are MNHEY and SVGAGI. The CDR3 nucleotides read TGTGCCATCAGTTTCGCGGGACAGGGTCTCACCCAGTACTTC. Protein product: CAISFAGQGLTQYF.

This clonotype was counted many times. The chain has TRBV4-1 and TRBJ1-3; no reliable D call. The CDR3 extends over 17 amino acids. The V gene lost 0 bases and the J gene lost 0 bases, with 12 bases spanning the gap. The V gene's germline CDR1 is MGHRA and CDR2 YSYEKL. Here the CDR3 DNA reads TGCGCCAGCAGCCAAGAATGGGGTTTGACCTCTGGAAACACCATATATTTT. It codes for CASSQEWGLTSGNTIYF.

This clonotype has at least ten counts. The chain couples TRBV28 to TRBJ2-7; 11 nucleotides match TRBD1. V lost 4 bases, J lost 5 bases, and 10 bases stayed unmatched. The CDR3 is 16 residues long. CDR1 is MDHEN, CDR2 SYDVKM, per germline. The CDR3, as DNA: TGTGCCAGCAGTTCTCCTCCGGGACAGGGGGGCCACGAGCAGTACTTC. The encoded protein is CASSSPPGQGGHEQYF.

This clonotype was recorded many times. The V call is TRBV19, the J call TRBJ2-7; D is unresolved. CDR3 length equals 14 residues. V was pared by 3 bases and J by 1 base, with 10 bases between. Per the germline V gene, CDR1 is LNHDA and CDR2 is SQIVND (reference sequence). CDR3 DNA: TGTGCCAGTAGTATGAGTGCCAGTTCCTACGAGCAGTACTTC. Translated, it gives CASSMSASSYEQYF.

This clonotype has a count of ten or more. Compared with germline, one end of the junction differs, possibly owing to a read error. The rearrangement uses TRBV12-3 or TRBV12-4 and TRBJ1-1; possibly TRBD1 for D (5 bases). This CDR3 region has 11 residues. Here the CDR3 reads CTSSLDGAAFF. The CDR3 nucleotides are TGTACCAGCAGCCTCGACGGGGCAGCTTTCTTT.

This clonotype was seen ten or more times. The chain links TRBV12-3 or TRBV12-4 to TRBJ2-5, with D perhaps matching TRBD1 (6 bases). V shed 3 bases and J shed 3 bases, with 8 bases lying between them. The CDR3 length is 13 residues. CDR3 residues: CASSLRQEETQYF. The CDR3, as DNA: TGTGCCAGCAGTTTGAGACAGGAAGAGACCCAGTACTTC.

The chain joins TRBV20-1 to TRBJ2-5; 10 positions agree with TRBD2. J gave up 5 bases and V 5 bases, and 5 bases lay outside the gene matches. Germline CDR1 is DFQATT and CDR2 is SNEGSKA (reference sequence). The CDR3 length is 13 residues. The CDR3 loop is CSAPGTSVETQYF. The DNA for the CDR3 is TGCAGTGCTCCGGGGACTAGCGTGGAGACCCAGTACTTC.

This clonotype was seen more than once but under ten times. This chain joins TRBV7-3 and TRBJ1-1; D remains unclear. This CDR3 comprises 13 residues. V was trimmed by 0 bases and J by 3 bases, leaving 5 bases between them. The germline CDR1 and CDR2 sequences are SGHTA and FQGTGA. CDR3 in DNA: TGTGCCAGCAGCTTAACAGGACACACTGAAGCTTTCTTT. Amino acid sequence: CASSLTGHTEAFF.

The CDR3 region is CASSFSANQETQYF. DNA for the CDR3: TGCGCCAGCAGCTTTTCTGCAAACCAAGAGACCCAGTACTTC. The chain links TRBV5-1 to TRBJ2-5; no reliable D call. Trimming removed 2 bases at V and 0 bases at J, with 8 bases between. The CDR3 totals 14 residues. Germline CDR1 is SGHRS and CDR2 is YFSETQ.

In this sample, this clonotype turned up a few times. V is TRBV30 and J is TRBJ1-1; D gene ambiguous. Germline lookup yields CDR1 GTSNPN and CDR2 SVGIG (reference sequence). The V end was cut by 4 bases, the J end by 5 bases, with 14 bases between. This CDR3 is 13 amino acids long. The CDR3 DNA follows: TGTGCCTGGAACCTACCCGAGGAGACTGAAGCTTTCTTT. It codes for CAWNLPEETEAFF.

Comment on this clonotype: This may come from a read error, since a much larger clone is one base off. CDR3 loop: CASSVRDLTYEQDF. CDR3 DNA: TGTGCCAGCAGCGTCCGGGACTTAACCTACGAGCAGGACTTC. V is TRBV7-2 and J is TRBJ2-7, with TRBD2 as a possible D gene (6 bases). The CDR3 has 14 residues. From germline, CDR1 is SGHTA and CDR2 FQGNSA.

The table lists this clonotype with many counts. This chain links TRBV3-1 with TRBJ2-5; 10 bases align to TRBD2. The CDR3 sequence is 17 residues long. V shed 4 bases, J shed 2 bases, and the junction held 10 bases outside the gene matches. Germline V gene lookup returns CDR1 LGHDT and CDR2 YNNKEL (reference sequence). The CDR3 loop reads CASSPREGLARQETQYF. Here the CDR3 DNA reads TGTGCCAGCAGCCCCAGGGAGGGACTAGCGAGGCAAGAGACCCAGTACTTC.

This clonotype has ten or more counts. The chain uses TRBV19 and TRBJ2-5; the D gene is possibly TRBD1 (6 bases). Per germline, CDR1 LNHDA and CDR2 SQIVND (reference sequence). This CDR3 spans 15 amino acids. Trimming cost V 5 bases and J 2 bases, with 15 bases left between them. CDR3 coding DNA: TGTGCCAGTAGTGGGAACGACAGGAAACAAGAGACCCAGTACTTC. Encoded protein: CASSGNDRKQETQYF.

In its sample, this clonotype was seen many times. This sequence joins TRBV3-1 and TRBJ1-5, with D perhaps TRBD1 (5 bases). Germline V CDR1 and CDR2: LGHDT, YNNKEL (reference sequence). The CDR3 contains 16 residues. The V end was cut by 2 bases, the J end by 1 base, with 12 bases between. CDR3 sequence: CASSQSGPASNQPQHF. For the CDR3, the DNA is TGTGCCAGCAGCCAATCGGGGCCAGCCAGCAATCAGCCCCAGCATTTT.

The chain employs TRBV3-1 and TRBJ2-5, with TRBD1 as a possible D gene (6 bases). CDR1 and CDR2 from the germline V gene are LGHDT and YNNKEL (reference sequence). The CDR3 has 15 amino acids. V was shortened by 0 bases and J by 4 bases, with 12 bases between the two germline ends. For the CDR3, the DNA is TGTGCCAGCAGCCAAGAACAGGGCTTTGGAGAGACCCAGTACTTC. Protein product: CASSQEQGFGETQYF.